This T cell receptor beta chain is drawn from a study of blood T cell repertoires in COVID-19. Generated by immunoSEQ multiplex PCR, the TCRdb table keeps only in-frame clones and is missing some. The table lists approximately 220,000 clones, approximately 86% of them singletons. A PCR-confirmed or clinician-diagnosed COVID-19 case had contacted exposed participants within 2 weeks of entry. Sequencing was performed on PBMCs or T cells enriched from blood (not recorded which). The clonotype originates from a woman aged 25-40 years who had been exposed to COVID-19.

The CDR3 bases are TGCGCCAGCATGCCTAGGACAGGGGGCGCGAACACCGGGGAGCTGTTTTTT. Residues: CASMPRTGGANTGELFF. This chain joins TRBV5-1 and TRBJ2-2, with 11 bases aligning to TRBD1. Germline-derived CDR1 and CDR2 are SGHRS and YFSETQ. V gave up 6 bases and J gave up 0 bases; unmatched junction bases: 7. The CDR3 runs to 17 residues.